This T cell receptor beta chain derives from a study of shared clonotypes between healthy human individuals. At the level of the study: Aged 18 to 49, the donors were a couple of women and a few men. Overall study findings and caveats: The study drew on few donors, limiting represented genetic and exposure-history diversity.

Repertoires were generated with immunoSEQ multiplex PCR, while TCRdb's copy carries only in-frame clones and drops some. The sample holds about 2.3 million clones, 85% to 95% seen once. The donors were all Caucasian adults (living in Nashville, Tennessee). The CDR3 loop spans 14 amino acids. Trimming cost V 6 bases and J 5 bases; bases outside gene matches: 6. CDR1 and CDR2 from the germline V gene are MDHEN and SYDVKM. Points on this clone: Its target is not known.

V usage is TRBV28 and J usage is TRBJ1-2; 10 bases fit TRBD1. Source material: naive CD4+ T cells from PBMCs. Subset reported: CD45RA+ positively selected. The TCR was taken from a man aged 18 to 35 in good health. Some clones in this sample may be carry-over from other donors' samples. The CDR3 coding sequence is TGTGCCAGCAGCCGACCGGACAGGGGGTATGGCTACACCTTC. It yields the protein CASSRPDRGYGYTF.